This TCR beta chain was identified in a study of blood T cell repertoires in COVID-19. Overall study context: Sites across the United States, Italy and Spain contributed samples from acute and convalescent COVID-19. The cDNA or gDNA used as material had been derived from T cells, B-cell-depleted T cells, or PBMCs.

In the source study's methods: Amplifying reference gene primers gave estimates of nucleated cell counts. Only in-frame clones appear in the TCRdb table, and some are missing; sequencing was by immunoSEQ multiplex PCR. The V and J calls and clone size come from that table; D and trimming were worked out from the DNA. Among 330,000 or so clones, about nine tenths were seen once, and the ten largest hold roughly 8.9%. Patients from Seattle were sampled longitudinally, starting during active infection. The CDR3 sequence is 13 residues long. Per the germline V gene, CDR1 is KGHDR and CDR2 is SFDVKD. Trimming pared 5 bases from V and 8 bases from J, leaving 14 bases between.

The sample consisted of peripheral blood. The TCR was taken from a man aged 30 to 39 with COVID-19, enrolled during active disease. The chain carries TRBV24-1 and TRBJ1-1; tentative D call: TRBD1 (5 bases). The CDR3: CATSAPGRGEAFF. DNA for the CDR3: TGTGCCACCAGTGCCCCAGGGCGGGGGGAAGCTTTCTTT.